The sequence of this T cell receptor beta chain was determined in a study of T cells in tuberculosis. TCRdb's copy holds only in-frame clones and misses some; the assay was immunoSEQ multiplex PCR. The sample shows about 32,000 clones, roughly 94% of them seen only once. Comment on this clone: Its antigen is not identified.

Study results and caveats: Active tuberculosis alpha repertoires lay closer to GMM-specific TCRs than controls'. A GMM-specific repertoire classifier reached about 85% accuracy, AUROC 0.90. Shorter CDR3-alpha in active tuberculosis partly drove smaller distances.

The length of the CDR3 is 16 residues. Trimming removed 1 base from V and 1 base from J, with 10 bases in between. Germline values: CDR1 PRHDT, CDR2 FYEKMQ (reference sequence). V usage is TRBV13 and J usage is TRBJ2-2; D might be TRBD1 (6 bases). Sequenced sample: PBMCs. The sequence came from a donor aged 10-29 years with latent tuberculosis or without tuberculosis infection. CDR3 nucleotides: TGTGCCAGCAGCTTAGCAGGGGTTCTGAACACCGGGGAGCTGTTTTTT. This codes for CASSLAGVLNTGELFF.